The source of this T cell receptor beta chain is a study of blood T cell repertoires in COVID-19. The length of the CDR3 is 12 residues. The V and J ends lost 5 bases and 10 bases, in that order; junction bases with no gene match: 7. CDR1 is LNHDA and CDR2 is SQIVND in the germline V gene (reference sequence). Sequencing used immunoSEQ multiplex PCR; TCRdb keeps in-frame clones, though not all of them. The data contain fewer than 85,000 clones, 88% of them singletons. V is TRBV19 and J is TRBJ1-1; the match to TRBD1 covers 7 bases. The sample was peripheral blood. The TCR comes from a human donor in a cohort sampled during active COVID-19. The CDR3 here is CASSFRTGGAFF. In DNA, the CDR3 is TGTGCCAGTAGTTTTCGGACAGGTGGAGCTTTCTTT. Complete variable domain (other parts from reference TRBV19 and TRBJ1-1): DGGITQSPKYLFRKEGQNVTLSCEQNLNHDAMYWYRQDPGQGLRLIYYSQIVNDFQKGDIAEGYSVSREKKESFPLTVTSAQKNPTAFYLCASSFRTGGAFFGQGTRLTVV.